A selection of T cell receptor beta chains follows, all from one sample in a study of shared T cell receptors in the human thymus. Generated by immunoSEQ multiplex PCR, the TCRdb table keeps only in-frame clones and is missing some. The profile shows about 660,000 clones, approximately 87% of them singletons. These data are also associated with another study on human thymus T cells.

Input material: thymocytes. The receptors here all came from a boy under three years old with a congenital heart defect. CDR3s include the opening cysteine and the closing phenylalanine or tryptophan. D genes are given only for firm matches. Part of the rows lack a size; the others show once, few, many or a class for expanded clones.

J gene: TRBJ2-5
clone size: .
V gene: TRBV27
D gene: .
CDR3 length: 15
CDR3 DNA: TGTGCCAGCAGTTTTACCAATTCCAGAAAAGAGACCCAGTACTTC
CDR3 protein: CASSFTNSRKETQYF

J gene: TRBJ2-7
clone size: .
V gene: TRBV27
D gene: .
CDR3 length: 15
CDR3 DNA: TGTGCCAGCAGTTTTTCGGGCGGGGTCTCGTACGAGCAGTACTTC
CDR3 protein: CASSFSGGVSYEQYF

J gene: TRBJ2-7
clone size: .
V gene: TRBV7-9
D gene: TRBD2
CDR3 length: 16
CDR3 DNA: TGTGCCAGCAGCTTAAACGGACTAGCGGGAGTCTACGAGCAGTACTTC
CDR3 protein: CASSLNGLAGVYEQYF

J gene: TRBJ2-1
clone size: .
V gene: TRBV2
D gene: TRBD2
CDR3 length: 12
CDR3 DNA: TGTGCCAGCTGTGGCCTAGCGGGAGGGCAGTTCTTC
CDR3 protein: CASCGLAGGQFF

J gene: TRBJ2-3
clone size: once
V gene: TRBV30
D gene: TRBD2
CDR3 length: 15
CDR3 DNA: TGTGCCTGGAGTCCGGGTCTAGCGGGATCAGATACGCAGTATTTT
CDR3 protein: CAWSPGLAGSDTQYF

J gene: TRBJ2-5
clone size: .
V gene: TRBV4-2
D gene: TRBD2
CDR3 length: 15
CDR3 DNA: TGTGCCAGCAGCCAAAGCGGGAGCCCTCCAGAGACCCAGTACTTC
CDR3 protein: CASSQSGSPPETQYF

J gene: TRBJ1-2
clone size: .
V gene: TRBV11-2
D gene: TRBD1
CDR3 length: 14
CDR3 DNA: TGTGCCAGCAGCAAAAGACAGGGCCCCTATGGCTACACCTTC
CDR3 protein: CASSKRQGPYGYTF

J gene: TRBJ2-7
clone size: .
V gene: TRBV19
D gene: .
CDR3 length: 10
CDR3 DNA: TGTGCCACAGGCTCCTACGAGCAGTACTTC
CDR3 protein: CATGSYEQYF

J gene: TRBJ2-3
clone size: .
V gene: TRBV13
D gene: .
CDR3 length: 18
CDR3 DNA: TGTGCCAGCCTCCGCCGCCGTAATATAGCGGATGGCACAGATACGCAGTATTTT
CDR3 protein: CASLRRRNIADGTDTQYF

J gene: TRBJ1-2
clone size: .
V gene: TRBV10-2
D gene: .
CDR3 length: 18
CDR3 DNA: TGCGCCAGCAGTGAGTCAGTACGAGACGGGGGACCTAACTATGGCTACACCTTC
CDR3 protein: CASSESVRDGGPNYGYTF

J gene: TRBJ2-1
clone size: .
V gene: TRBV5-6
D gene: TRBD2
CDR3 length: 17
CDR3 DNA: TGTGCCAGCAGCTGGGGGGGAGGCGGGAGGGCCTGGGATGAGCAGTTCTTC
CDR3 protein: CASSWGGGGRAWDEQFF

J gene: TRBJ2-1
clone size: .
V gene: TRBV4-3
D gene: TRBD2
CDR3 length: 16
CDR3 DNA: TGCGCCAGCAGCCATTACCGACTAGCCTCCTACAATGAGCAGTTCTTC
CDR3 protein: CASSHYRLASYNEQFF

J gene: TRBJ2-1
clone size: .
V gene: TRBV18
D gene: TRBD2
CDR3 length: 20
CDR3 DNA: TGTGCCAGCTCACTCCAAACTAGCGGGAGATGGGATTTTAAGGACAATGAGCAGTTCTTC
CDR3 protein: CASSLQTSGRWDFKDNEQFF

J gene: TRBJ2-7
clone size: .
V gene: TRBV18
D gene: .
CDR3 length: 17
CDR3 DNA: TGTGCCAGCTCACCTCCAAGAACAGGTTGGGAGGCCTACGAGCAGTACTTC
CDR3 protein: CASSPPRTGWEAYEQYF

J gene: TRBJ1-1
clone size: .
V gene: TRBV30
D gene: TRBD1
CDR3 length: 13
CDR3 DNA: TGTGCCTGGAGAGGGGGCCCCAACACTGAAGCTTTCTTT
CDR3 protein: CAWRGGPNTEAFF

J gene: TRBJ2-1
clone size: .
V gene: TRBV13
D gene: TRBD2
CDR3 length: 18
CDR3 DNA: TGTGCCAGCAGCTCTTCCGACGGAAGCGGGAGCTCCTACAATGAGCAGTTCTTC
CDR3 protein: CASSSSDGSGSSYNEQFF

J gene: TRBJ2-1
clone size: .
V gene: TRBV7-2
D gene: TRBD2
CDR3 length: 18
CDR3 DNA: TGTGCCAGCAGCTTAGTGGACTCTAGCGGCCGGTTTTACAATGAGCAGTTCTTC
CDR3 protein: CASSLVDSSGRFYNEQFF

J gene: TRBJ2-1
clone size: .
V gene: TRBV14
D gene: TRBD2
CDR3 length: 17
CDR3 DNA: TGTGCCAGCAGCCTTACCCGTCCTAGCGGGAGCTACAATGAGCAGTTCTTC
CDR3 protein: CASSLTRPSGSYNEQFF

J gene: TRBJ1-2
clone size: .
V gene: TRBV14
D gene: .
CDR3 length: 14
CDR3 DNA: TGTGCCAGCAGCCAATATCCAAGGGGTGGCGGCTACACCTTC
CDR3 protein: CASSQYPRGGGYTF